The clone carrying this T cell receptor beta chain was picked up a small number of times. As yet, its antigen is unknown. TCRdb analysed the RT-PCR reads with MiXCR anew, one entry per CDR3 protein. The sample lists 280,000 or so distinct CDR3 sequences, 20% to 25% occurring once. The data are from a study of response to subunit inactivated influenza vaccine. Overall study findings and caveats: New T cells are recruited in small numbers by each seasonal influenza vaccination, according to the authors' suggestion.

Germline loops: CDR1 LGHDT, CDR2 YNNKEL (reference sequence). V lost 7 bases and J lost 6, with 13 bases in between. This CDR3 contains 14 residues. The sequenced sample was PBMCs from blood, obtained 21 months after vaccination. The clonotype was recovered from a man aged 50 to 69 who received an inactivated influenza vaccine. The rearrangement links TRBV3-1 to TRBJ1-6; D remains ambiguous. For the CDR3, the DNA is TGTGCCAGCAATTTCGTATCTCTTAATTCACCCCTCCACTTT. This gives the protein CASNFVSLNSPLHF.